The TCR beta chain under discussion was sequenced for a study of T cell repertoires in cytomegalovirus infection. Study details: Both recently identified HLA-C-restricted and well-studied HLA-B-restricted CMV epitopes were used in the study. General study points: Summed frequency of public TCR beta families distinguished CMV carriers with the relevant HLA. Dominating the ex vivo response were TCR beta clonotypes that were CMV-specific and HLA-C-restricted.

The CDR3 contains 14 residues. Germline CDR1 is WNHNN and CDR2 is SYGVQD (reference sequence). Trimming took off 6 bases at V and 2 bases at J, with 12 bases between the two ends. Note on this clonotype: Antigen specificity is unknown.

TCRdb used MiXCR to reprocess the reads, holding one entry per CDR3 protein. The sample holds 350,000 to 400,000 distinct CDR3 sequences, about a third seen once. Here the sequenced sample was cultured PBMCs, taken from culture after CMV antigen stimulation. This clonotype originated in a human donor in good health (CMV status not recorded). Some clones in this sample may be carry-over from other donors' samples. V is TRBV10-1 and J is TRBJ2-3; tentatively, D is TRBD2 (6 bases). The chain's CDR3 is CASSEAGFTDTQYF. In nucleotides, the CDR3 is TGCGCCAGCAGCGAGGCGGGGTTCACAGATACGCAGTATTTT.